This T cell receptor (beta chain) was captured in a study of T cells in Graves' hyperthyroidism and ophthalmopathy. This clonotype came up many times. Amplification of TCR beta CDR3 regions used RNA as the template. The HTBI set primed first-round TCR CDR3 RT-PCR. TCRdb recomputed calls from the multiplex PCR reads with MiXCR, one row per CDR3 protein. The sample holds fewer than 250,000 distinct CDR3 sequences, approximately 24% seen once. Germline lookup yields CDR1 WSHSY and CDR2 SAAADI. This CDR3 spans 13 amino acids. Trimming cost V 8 bases and J 6 bases, with 17 bases left between them. The source material was blood. The gene calls are TRBV10-2 and TRBJ2-7; D unresolved. The receptor was isolated from a woman aged 35 to 49 with Graves' ophthalmopathy. The chain's CDR3 is CASHDVVPTEQYF. CDR3 DNA sequence: TGCGCCAGCCACGACGTGGTCCCAACCGAGCAGTACTTC.